The 5 T cell receptor beta chains below were found in one sample sequenced in a study of T cell changes during pregnancy in multiple sclerosis (dated by TCRdb to the late 2010s). The receptor library was made with the immunoSEQ multiplex PCR assay. TCRdb provides this immuneACCESS table in a form limited to in-frame rearrangements. Some clones are lacking; in checked studies, under half of them reflect an unresolved V gene, and why the rest are absent is not known. This sample holds 85,000 to 110,000 clones; approximately 90% were observed only once. The ten largest clones take up roughly 0.88% of the sample. This sample comprised peripheral blood, obtained after pregnancy. The receptor set was obtained from a female donor with multiple sclerosis, enrolled in a pregnancy study.

V gene TRBV7-6 combines with J gene TRBJ2-1, with D tentatively TRBD1 (6 bases). This CDR3 comprises 13 residues. From germline, CDR1 is SGHVS and CDR2 FNYEAQ. Trimming left V 2 bases short and J 9 bases short, with 11 bases between. CDR3 DNA: TGTGCCAGCAGCTTAAGGCCCAGGGGTGAGCAGTTCTTC. This translates into CASSLRPRGEQFF.

This chain uses TRBV19 with TRBJ2-1; 7 bases match TRBD2. The CDR3 runs 16 residues. Germline values: CDR1 LNHDA, CDR2 SQIVND (reference sequence). V trimming: 5 bases; J trimming: 5 bases; junction bases outside the gene matches: 12. CDR3 sequence reads: CASSRRGGRGDNEQFF. The CDR3 nucleotides are TGTGCCAGTAGTCGAAGGGGCGGGAGAGGCGACAATGAGCAGTTCTTC. The full variable domain, in which reference TRBV19 and TRBJ2-1 provide the parts outside the CDR3, is DGGITQSPKYLFRKEGQNVTLSCEQNLNHDAMYWYRQDPGQGLRLIYYSQIVNDFQKGDIAEGYSVSREKKESFPLTVTSAQKNPTAFYLCASSRRGGRGDNEQFFGPGTRLTVL.

The rearrangement uses TRBV9 and TRBJ2-6, with TRBD1 as a possible D gene (5 bases). V was cut by 0 bases and J by 0 bases, with 13 bases left in between. Germline V gene lookup returns CDR1 SGDLS and CDR2 YYNGEE. The CDR3 covers 18 residues. The DNA of the CDR3 is TGTGCCAGCAGCGTAGGCTATCAGGGCGGCTCTGGGGCCAACGTCCTGACTTTC. Its protein product is CASSVGYQGGSGANVLTF.

The rearrangement links TRBV28 to TRBJ1-5; 10 bases match TRBD1. The ends lost 6 bases at V and 2 bases at J; junction bases unmatched: 7. This CDR3 has 16 amino acids. The V gene's germline CDR1 is MDHEN and CDR2 SYDVKM. CDR3 protein: CASSPGTGDRNQPQHF. CDR3 nucleotides: TGTGCCAGCAGCCCTGGGACAGGGGATCGCAATCAGCCCCAGCATTTT. Full variable domain (outside the CDR3, taken from reference TRBV28 and TRBJ1-5): DVKVTQSSRYLVKRTGEKVFLECVQDMDHENMFWYRQDPGLGLRLIYFSYDVKMKEKGDIPEGYSVSREKKERFSLILESASTNQTSMYLCASSPGTGDRNQPQHFGDGTRLSIL.

The chain employs TRBV27 and TRBJ2-1; no firm D call. With 4 bases removed from V and 4 bases from J, the gap between germline ends came to 8 bases. CDR1 MNHEY and CDR2 SMNVEV come from the germline V gene (reference sequence). The CDR3 contains 13 residues. CDR3 coding DNA: TGTGCCAGCAGTTCCTACGGTTACAATGAGCAGTTCTTC. This sequence encodes CASSSYGYNEQFF.